Listed here are 27 T cell receptor beta chains from one sample, sequenced in a study of CD8 T cells in ankylosing spondylitis. Study-level results: A TCR beta motif of roughly 8 highly homologous variants seemed to mark ankylosing spondylitis blood.

Each CDR3 protein gets one entry after TCRdb re-called the 5' RACE reads with MiXCR. The repertoire holds fewer than 250,000 distinct CDR3 sequences, with around 16% as singletons. The antigens these receptors bind are not known. Material for sequencing was blood, either unsorted or a sorted T cell fraction (not recorded which). These receptors all stem from a male donor with ankylosing spondylitis.

This clonotype was seen only a few times. The chain carries TRBV14 and TRBJ2-7; 12 bases fit TRBD2. The CDR3 consists of 18 residues. V trimming: 0 bases; J trimming: 3 bases; junction bases outside the gene matches: 9. Germline CDR1 SGHDN, CDR2 FVKESK. CDR3 DNA sequence: TGTGCCAGCAGCCAAGATCGGCTAGCGGGAGGGCTCGACTACGAGCAGTACTTC. Amino acid sequence: CASSQDRLAGGLDYEQYF.

This clonotype was seen a few times. The rearrangement links TRBV7-9 to TRBJ1-3; D may be TRBD1 (5 bases). The germline V gene has CDR1 SEHNR and CDR2 FQNEAQ (reference sequence). The CDR3 loop spans 12 amino acids. This CDR3 is CAERGTGNTIYF. In DNA form, the CDR3 reads TGTGCAGAGCGGGGGACTGGAAACACCATATATTTT.

This rearrangement joins TRBV4-1 to TRBJ2-7; D possibly corresponds to TRBD1 (5 bases). Trimming removed 5 bases from V and 4 bases from J, with 12 bases in between. Germline V gene data show CDR1 as MGHRA and CDR2 as YSYEKL. The CDR3 length is 13 residues. CDR3 coding DNA: TGCGCCAGCAGCGTCAGGGAAAAGTACGAGCAGTACTTC. This gives the protein CASSVREKYEQYF.

This chain links TRBV9 with TRBJ2-3; 7 bases fit TRBD2. V shed 2 bases, J shed 6 bases, and the junction held 12 bases outside the gene matches. This CDR3 comprises 16 residues. Germline V gene lookup returns CDR1 SGDLS and CDR2 YYNGEE. Here the CDR3 reads CASSVWAGEDSDTQYF. The DNA for the CDR3 is TGTGCCAGCAGCGTTTGGGCGGGAGAAGACTCGGATACGCAGTATTTT.

This clonotype showed up just a few times. J is TRBJ2-2 and V is TRBV28; no reliable D call. CDR3 length: 14 residues. The germline gives CDR1 MDHEN, CDR2 SYDVKM. V dropped 5 bases and J dropped 2 bases, with 9 bases sitting between them. The CDR3: CASSGASNTGELFF. DNA for the CDR3: TGTGCCAGCAGTGGAGCGTCAAACACCGGGGAGCTGTTTTTT. The full variable domain, with the rest looked up from reference TRBV28 and TRBJ2-2, is DVKVTQSSRYLVKRTGEKVFLECVQDMDHENMFWYRQDPGLGLRLIYFSYDVKMKEKGDIPEGYSVSREKKERFSLILESASTNQTSMYLCASSGASNTGELFFGEGSRLTVL.

The chain is built from TRBV30 and TRBJ2-7; D might be TRBD1 (5 bases). Germline CDR1 GTSNPN, CDR2 SVGIG (reference sequence). The ends were cut back, 2 bases at V and 7 bases at J, with 9 bases in the middle. The CDR3 is 11 residues long. CDR3 in DNA: TGTGCCTGGAGTAGGCCAGGGGAGCAGTACTTC. The encoded protein is CAWSRPGEQYF.

This clonotype turned up a few times. The chain couples TRBV5-6 to TRBJ1-2; a possible D gene is TRBD1 (5 bases). Germline values: CDR1 SGHDT, CDR2 YYEEEE. V was shortened by 0 bases and J by 3 bases, with 15 bases between the two germline ends. This CDR3 region has 16 residues. Here the CDR3 reads CASSLELDGGDYGYTF. CDR3 bases: TGTGCCAGCAGCTTGGAACTGGACGGGGGAGACTATGGCTACACCTTC.

This chain connects TRBV7-8 to TRBJ1-4, with D perhaps TRBD1 (5 bases). V was clipped by 1 base and J by 5 bases, with 17 bases between them. The CDR3 is 17 residues long. Germline CDR1 reads SGHVS; CDR2 reads FQNEAQ. The CDR3 loop is CASSLVPGNNRNEKLFF. The CDR3 nucleotides are TGTGCCAGCAGCTTAGTTCCAGGGAATAATCGGAATGAAAAACTGTTTTTT.

This chain joins TRBV7-9 and TRBJ2-4; 8 bases agree with TRBD1. Trimming took 5 bases from V and 6 from J; bases not matched to a gene: 12. Germline CDR1 reads SEHNR; CDR2 reads FQNEAQ (reference sequence). This CDR3 is built from 16 residues. The chain's CDR3 is CASSIQDREWGNIQYF. For the CDR3, the DNA is TGTGCCAGCAGCATCCAGGACAGGGAGTGGGGAAACATTCAGTACTTC.

This clonotype was recorded a few times. The chain combines TRBV7-8 with TRBJ1-1; 9 bases are shared with TRBD1. This CDR3 contains 14 residues. The V segment lost 5 bases and the J segment 3 bases; nucleotides outside the gene matches: 4. Germline lookup yields CDR1 SGHVS and CDR2 FQNEAQ. CDR3 DNA: TGTGCCAGCAGCGCCGGGACAGGGTACACTGAAGCTTTCTTT. Translation: CASSAGTGYTEAFF.

V gene TRBV18 combines with J gene TRBJ2-5; 7 bases align to TRBD1. The CDR3 consists of 16 residues. From germline, CDR1 is KGHSH and CDR2 LQKENI. After removal of 3 bases from V and 2 bases from J, the junction contained 9 bases not matched to a gene. The CDR3 protein is CASSPPDRQGQETQYF. The CDR3 DNA sequence: TGTGCCAGCTCACCCCCAGATCGACAGGGTCAAGAGACCCAGTACTTC. The complete variable domain, with remaining parts taken from reference TRBV18 and TRBJ2-5, reads NAGVMQNPRHLVRRRGQEARLRCSPMKGHSHVYWYRQLPEEGLKFMVYLQKENIIDESGMPKERFSAEFPKEGPSILRIQQVVRGDSAAYFCASSPPDRQGQETQYFGPGTRLLVL.

This rearrangement joins TRBV30 to TRBJ2-2; D call uncertain. The CDR3 length is 12 residues. Trimming pared 7 bases from V and 6 bases from J, leaving 12 bases between. CDR1 GTSNPN and CDR2 SVGIG come from the germline V gene (reference sequence). CDR3 in amino acids: CAFLGPSGELFF. The CDR3 DNA reads as TGTGCCTTCCTAGGGCCGTCCGGGGAGCTGTTTTTT.

The chain uses TRBV4-2 and TRBJ2-1, with D possibly being TRBD2 (6 bases). The V gene lost 3 bases and the J gene lost 10 bases, with 13 bases spanning the gap. The germline V gene has CDR1 LGHNA and CDR2 YNFKEQ. CDR3 length equals 13 residues. In nucleotides, the CDR3 is TGTGCCAGCAGCCAGGCCCCGGGGGAAGAGCAGTTCTTC. Amino acids: CASSQAPGEEQFF.

The V and J genes are TRBV21-1 and TRBJ2-7; the D segment call TRBD2 is taken from the table without a DNA check. TRBV21-1 is a pseudogene. The CDR3 is 14 amino acids. CDR3 nucleotide sequence: TGTGCCAGCAGCACAGGACTAGCGGGTTCCGAGCAGTACTTC. It yields the protein CASSTGLAGSEQYF.

This clonotype was seen many times. The J gene is TRBJ2-7, the V gene TRBV24-1, with D unclear. The CDR3 totals 11 residues. Per the germline V gene, CDR1 is KGHDR and CDR2 is SFDVKD. V lost 3 bases to trimming and J lost 3 bases, with 2 bases between them. The DNA for the CDR3 is TGTGCCACCAGTGATGGCTACGAGCAGTACTTC. Its translation is CATSDGYEQYF.

This clonotype was counted only a few times. The chain recombines TRBV7-9 with TRBJ2-1; no reliable D call. CDR1 SEHNR and CDR2 FQNEAQ come from the germline V gene (reference sequence). V shed 1 base and J shed 7 bases, with 8 bases lying between them. The CDR3 loop spans 13 amino acids. The CDR3 here is CASSLVIRNEQFF. The DNA of the CDR3 is TGTGCCAGCAGCTTAGTGATCCGAAATGAGCAGTTCTTC.

This clonotype turned up a few times. The rearrangement joins TRBV3-1 to TRBJ2-4, with a possible D match to TRBD1 (6 bases). Trimming shortened V by 0 bases and J by 0 bases, and 12 bases separated the two germline ends. This CDR3 is built from 17 residues. Germline CDR1 LGHDT, CDR2 YNNKEL (reference sequence). The CDR3 nucleotides read TGTGCCAGCAGCCAAGATCGACAGGACCTAGCCAAAAACATTCAGTACTTC. Residues: CASSQDRQDLAKNIQYF.

This chain connects TRBV13 to TRBJ2-5, with D perhaps assigned TRBD1 or TRBD2 (5 bases each). V lost 0 bases and J lost 4, with 18 bases in between. Germline V gives CDR1 PRHDT, CDR2 FYEKMQ (reference sequence). The CDR3 covers 17 residues. CDR3 sequence (DNA): TGTGCCAGCAGCTTAGGTCCCGGGACGTCCTGGGGAGAGACCCAGTACTTC. It translates to CASSLGPGTSWGETQYF.

This clonotype was seen a handful of times. The CDR3 spells CASSQVPGQGDTDTQYF. DNA of the CDR3: TGCGCCAGCAGCCAGGTACCGGGACAGGGAGACACAGATACGCAGTATTTT. This chain uses TRBV4-1 with TRBJ2-3; 9 bases are shared with TRBD1. Germline-derived CDR1 and CDR2 are MGHRA and YSYEKL. The CDR3 totals 17 residues. J lost 2 bases, V lost 3 bases, and 9 bases had no gene match.

The chain joins TRBV12-3 or TRBV12-4 to TRBJ2-1; 11 nucleotides match TRBD2. With V trimmed by 10 bases and J by 8 bases, 22 bases remained unmatched. The CDR3 is made up of 18 amino acids. The CDR3 loop reads CAISPMVALAGVGHEQFF. In DNA, the CDR3 is TGTGCCATCAGCCCTATGGTGGCACTAGCGGGAGTAGGCCATGAGCAGTTCTTC.

This rearrangement joins TRBV7-9 to TRBJ2-1; possibly TRBD2 for D (6 bases). V was shortened by 2 bases and J by 7 bases, with 12 bases between the two germline ends. This CDR3 region has 14 residues. CDR1 SEHNR and CDR2 FQNEAQ come from the germline V gene (reference sequence). This chain's CDR3 is CASSLSLAPNEQFF. The CDR3 nucleotides read TGTGCCAGCAGCTTATCACTAGCCCCGAATGAGCAGTTCTTC.

This clonotype turned up a few times. This chain uses TRBV20-1 with TRBJ1-1, with a possible D match to TRBD1 (5 bases). The V end lost 0 bases, the J end lost 8 bases, and 16 bases lay between the germline ends. Looked up from germline, CDR1 is DFQATT and CDR2 is SNEGSKA (reference sequence). CDR3 length: 14 amino acids. The CDR3 protein is CSARDRRQGSEAFF. The CDR3 nucleotides read TGCAGTGCTAGAGATAGGCGGCAGGGATCCGAAGCTTTCTTT.

This clonotype was seen a handful of times. V is TRBV3-1 and J is TRBJ2-1; 10 bases are a match to TRBD1. The CDR3 sequence is 16 residues long. Germline trimming cut 4 bases from V and 5 bases from J; bases unmatched to any gene: 8. Germline values: CDR1 LGHDT, CDR2 YNNKEL (reference sequence). CDR3 in DNA: TGTGCCAGCAGCCCGGCCGGGACAGGGGTCCACAATGAGCAGTTCTTC. This encodes CASSPAGTGVHNEQFF.

In this sample, this clonotype turned up many times. The chain couples TRBV20-1 to TRBJ2-2; D possibly corresponds to TRBD1 (6 bases). This CDR3 comprises 16 residues. Trimming left V 0 bases short and J 5 bases short, with 16 bases between. Germline V gene lookup returns CDR1 DFQATT and CDR2 SNEGSKA (reference sequence). CDR3 in amino acids: CSARDLVTGLTGELFF. Here the CDR3 DNA reads TGCAGTGCTAGAGATCTCGTGACAGGCCTAACCGGGGAGCTGTTTTTT.

This clonotype was seen more than once but under ten times. The CDR3 is CSAREPEWPEQYF. For the CDR3, the DNA is TGCAGTGCTAGAGAGCCAGAATGGCCCGAGCAGTACTTC. This chain links TRBV20-1 with TRBJ2-7; no clear D. Germline V gene data show CDR1 as DFQATT and CDR2 as SNEGSKA (reference sequence). V was cut by 0 bases and J by 6 bases, with 12 bases left in between. The length of the CDR3 is 13 residues.

This clonotype showed up just a few times. The chain uses TRBV30 and TRBJ2-1, with 10 bases identical to TRBD2. CDR1 and CDR2 from the germline V gene are GTSNPN and SVGIG (reference sequence). V lost 6 bases to trimming and J lost 16 bases; unmatched junction nucleotides: 21. The CDR3 runs to 15 residues. The CDR3 here is CACQPASGGYNERFF. The CDR3 DNA follows: TGTGCCTGCCAACCGGCTAGCGGGGGCTACAATGAGCGTTTCTTC. The variable domain in full, completed from reference TRBV30 and TRBJ2-1, reads SQTIHQWPATLVQPVGSPLSLECTVEGTSNPNLYWYRQAAGRGLQLLFYSVGIGQISSEVPQNLSASRPQDRQFILSSKKLLLSDSGFYLCACQPASGGYNERFFGPGTRLTVL.

This chain connects TRBV14 to TRBJ1-1, with TRBD1 identical over 8 bases. The V gene's germline CDR1 is SGHDN and CDR2 FVKESK. The CDR3 has 15 residues. With 1 base clipped from V and 3 bases from J, the junction kept 4 bases outside the gene matches. Here the CDR3 DNA reads TGTGCCAGCAGCCAAGGCCAGGGGGCCTACACTGAAGCTTTCTTT. Amino acid sequence: CASSQGQGAYTEAFF. Based on the CDR3 plus reference TRBV14 and TRBJ1-1, the full variable domain is EAGVTQFPSHSVIEKGQTVTLRCDPISGHDNLYWYRRVMGKEIKFLLHFVKESKQDESGMPNNRFLAERTGGTYSTLKVQPAELEDSGVYFCASSQGQGAYTEAFFGQGTRLTVV.